The 27 T cell receptor beta chains presented below share a single source sample, sequenced in a study of blood T cells in healthy people across ages. Primed by a sample-barcoded 5' primer and a J-beta primer mix, a second PCR proceeded for 7 to 11 cycles. TCRdb fed the 5' RACE reads into MiXCR, producing one record per CDR3 protein. Here the sample spans 1.5 million to 2 million distinct CDR3 sequences, about 50% being singletons. The specimen sequenced was blood. All receptors derive from a woman aged 40-49 years in good health.

The chain is built from TRBV11-2 and TRBJ1-2, with D possibly being TRBD1 (6 bases). In germline, CDR1 is SGHAT, CDR2 FQNNGV. V was shortened by 1 base and J by 5 bases, with 14 bases between the two germline ends. CDR3 length: 15 residues. The CDR3: CASSLVYRDGYGYTF. CDR3 bases: TGTGCCAGCAGCTTAGTGTACAGGGATGGATATGGCTACACCTTC.

This chain joins TRBV5-1 and TRBJ2-3; D may be TRBD1 (6 bases). The germline CDR1 and CDR2 sequences are SGHRS and YFSETQ. V lost 3 bases to trimming and J lost 0 bases, with 14 bases between them. This CDR3 is 16 amino acids long. The CDR3, as DNA: TGCGCCAGCAGCTCGTTGGACAGAACGAGCACAGATACGCAGTATTTT. Protein sequence: CASSSLDRTSTDTQYF. The full variable domain, in which reference TRBV5-1 and TRBJ2-3 provide the parts outside the CDR3, is KAGVTQTPRYLIKTRGQQVTLSCSPISGHRSVSWYQQTPGQGLQFLFEYFSETQRNKGNFPGRFSGRQFSNSRSEMNVSTLELGDSALYLCASSSLDRTSTDTQYFGPGTRLTVL.

The genes are TRBV13 and TRBJ1-1; possible D gene TRBD1, 5 bases. V shed 4 bases and J shed 7 bases, with 19 bases lying between them. CDR3 size: 15 residues. CDR1 PRHDT and CDR2 FYEKMQ come from the germline V gene (reference sequence). The CDR3, as DNA: TGTGCCAGCAGCTCCCGCGAATGGCTAGGGGTTGAAGCTTTCTTT. Amino acid sequence: CASSSREWLGVEAFF.

The chain links TRBV4-3 to TRBJ2-4; 7 bases line up with TRBD1. The end of the DNA is better explained by TRBJ2-7, so the J call may be wrong. Germline-derived CDR1 and CDR2 are LGHNA and YSLEER. CDR3 length: 15 amino acids. The CDR3 sequence: CASSLLTGSVDEQYF. CDR3 nucleotides: TGCGCCAGCAGCTTACTGACAGGGAGTGTCGACGAGCAGTACTTC.

This chain links TRBV7-2 with TRBJ2-3; 7 bases align to TRBD2. The junction had 14 bases not matched to a gene; V was cut back by 6 bases and J by 5 bases. This CDR3 is 16 amino acids long. CDR1 is SGHTA, CDR2 FQGNSA, per germline. The CDR3 is CASSSSARLAGDTQYF. The CDR3 bases are TGTGCCAGCAGTTCAAGCGCCCGACTAGCAGGAGATACGCAGTATTTT.

The rearrangement links TRBV10-3 to TRBJ2-1, with TRBD2 matching 11 bases. Germline trimming cut 10 bases from V and 3 bases from J; bases unmatched to any gene: 5. CDR3 length: 14 residues. CDR1 is ENHRY and CDR2 is SYGVKD in the germline V gene. The CDR3 protein is CATMTSGNYNEQFF. In DNA form, the CDR3 reads TGTGCCACCATGACTAGCGGGAACTACAATGAGCAGTTCTTC.

The chain combines TRBV6-2 or TRBV6-3 with TRBJ2-1, with D unresolved. Trimming stripped 6 bases from V and 6 bases from J, with 12 bases between. CDR1 is MNHEY and CDR2 is SVGEGT in the germline V gene. The CDR3 loop spans 13 amino acids. In DNA, the CDR3 is TGTGCCAGCAGCCCCTCCCAAACCAATGAGCAGTTCTTC. Translated: CASSPSQTNEQFF.

V is TRBV5-1 and J is TRBJ2-5, with TRBD1 matching over 8 bases. The germline V gene encodes CDR1 SGHRS and CDR2 YFSETQ. Unmatched junction bases numbered 9, after V lost 3 bases and J lost 2 bases. The CDR3 runs to 16 residues. CDR3 sequence: CASSSYGQGRQETQYF. CDR3 in DNA: TGCGCCAGCAGCTCCTACGGACAGGGACGTCAAGAGACCCAGTACTTC.

This clonotype appeared many times. J is TRBJ2-5 and V is TRBV29-1; D unresolved. The DNA end is more similar to TRBJ2-7, so the J call may be wrong. The germline CDR1 and CDR2 sequences are SQVTM and ANQGSEA. The CDR3 loop spans 13 amino acids. The CDR3 sequence: CSVGARNFHEQYF. CDR3 DNA sequence: TGCAGCGTTGGGGCCCGGAATTTTCACGAGCAGTACTTC.

The V call is TRBV10-3, the J call TRBJ1-1; no definite D call. Germline V gene data show CDR1 as ENHRY and CDR2 as SYGVKD. Trimming removed 7 bases from V and 0 bases from J, with 9 bases in between. CDR3 size: 13 residues. CDR3 sequence reads: CAITRVLNTEAFF. CDR3 DNA sequence: TGTGCCATCACTCGGGTCCTGAACACTGAAGCTTTCTTT.

The CDR3 loop reads CASSLFLVFPNQPQHF. The CDR3 nucleotides are TGTGCCAGCAGCTTATTTCTGGTCTTTCCGAATCAGCCCCAGCATTTT. The chain employs TRBV7-2 and TRBJ1-5; D is ambiguous. Per the germline V gene, CDR1 is SGHTA and CDR2 is FQGNSA. The CDR3 is 16 residues long. V was shortened by 2 bases and J by 4 bases, with 15 bases between the two germline ends. The full variable domain, in which reference TRBV7-2 and TRBJ1-5 provide the parts outside the CDR3, is GAGVSQSPSNKVTEKGKDVELRCDPISGHTALYWYRQSLGQGLEFLIYFQGNSAPDKSGLPSDRFSAERTGGSVSTLTIQRTQQEDSAVYLCASSLFLVFPNQPQHFGDGTRLSIL.

This clonotype was seen a handful of times. The rearrangement links TRBV20-1 to TRBJ1-1; TRBD1 aligns across 11 bases. The CDR3 spans 17 residues. The J segment lost 1 base and the V segment lost 1 base, leaving 8 bases of the junction unmatched. Per the germline V gene, CDR1 is DFQATT and CDR2 is SNEGSKA (reference sequence). As DNA, the CDR3 is TGCAGTGCTAGAGGAATCCGGGACAGGGGGTCGAACACTGAAGCTTTCTTT. Translated: CSARGIRDRGSNTEAFF.

V gene TRBV4-3 combines with J gene TRBJ1-4; the match to TRBD1 covers 7 bases. V gave up 1 base and J gave up 3 bases; unmatched junction bases: 2. This CDR3 is built from 15 residues. Germline V gene data show CDR1 as LGHNA and CDR2 as YSLEER. Written as DNA, the CDR3 is TGCGCCAGCAGCCAAGGGGGACAGTCTAATGAAAAACTGTTTTTT. It translates to CASSQGGQSNEKLFF.

The rearrangement joins TRBV20-1 to TRBJ1-2; D unresolved. This CDR3 region has 11 residues. Trimming took off 3 bases at V and 8 bases at J, with 10 bases between the two ends. Per the germline V gene, CDR1 is DFQATT and CDR2 is SNEGSKA (reference sequence). In DNA form, the CDR3 reads TGCAGTGCTAGGGCCTCCGGCGGCTACACCTTC. Protein sequence: CSARASGGYTF.

Only a few counts were recorded for this clonotype. The chain recombines TRBV27 with TRBJ2-5, with 8 bases identical to TRBD1. Germline V gene lookup returns CDR1 MNHEY and CDR2 SMNVEV (reference sequence). V was pared by 3 bases and J by 4 bases, with 13 bases of the junction left unmatched. The CDR3 has 17 residues. In nucleotides, the CDR3 is TGTGCCAGCAGTTTCCAGAGGGCAGGGGGCGTGAGAGAGACCCAGTACTTC. Protein product: CASSFQRAGGVRETQYF.

About this clonotype: The junction departs from the called germline gene at one end, perhaps through a read error. This chain connects TRBV5-1 to TRBJ2-1; tentative D call: TRBD2 (6 bases). CDR3 size: 16 residues. In germline, CDR1 is SGHRS, CDR2 YFSETQ. CDR3 in DNA: TGCGCCAGCAGCTTGGCCGGTAGCGGCTCCTACGATGAGCAGTTCTTC. Residues: CASSLAGSGSYDEQFF.

This clonotype was seen many times. The chain couples TRBV7-2 to TRBJ2-3; maybe TRBD2 (6 bases). Trimming took off 5 bases at V and 1 base at J, with 10 bases between the two ends. CDR3 length equals 14 residues. Germline-derived CDR1 and CDR2 are SGHTA and FQGNSA. The CDR3 sequence is CASSRDSGTDTQYF. CDR3 bases: TGTGCCAGCAGCCGGGACTCAGGCACAGATACGCAGTATTTT. The full variable domain, its missing parts supplied by reference TRBV7-2 and TRBJ2-3, is GAGVSQSPSNKVTEKGKDVELRCDPISGHTALYWYRQSLGQGLEFLIYFQGNSAPDKSGLPSDRFSAERTGGSVSTLTIQRTQQEDSAVYLCASSRDSGTDTQYFGPGTRLTVL.

The rearrangement uses TRBV20-1 and TRBJ2-1; TRBD1 agrees at 9 bases. Trimming took 3 bases from V and 6 from J; bases not matched to a gene: 9. CDR3 length: 15 residues. Germline V CDR1 and CDR2: DFQATT, SNEGSKA (reference sequence). The CDR3 region has the DNA TGCAGTGCTAGCCCCCCGGGACAGGGATTCAATGAGCAGTTCTTC. Translated, it gives CSASPPGQGFNEQFF.

The rearrangement uses TRBV7-8 and TRBJ1-5; D might be TRBD1 (6 bases). Looked up from germline, CDR1 is SGHVS and CDR2 is FQNEAQ. Trimming took 5 bases from V and 3 from J, leaving 20 bases between them. This CDR3 contains 17 residues. The CDR3 coding sequence is TGTGCCAGCAGCGAGGGGAACGTCAGGGGCCCCAATCAGCCCCAGCATTTT. Amino acid sequence: CASSEGNVRGPNQPQHF.

The V gene is TRBV20-1, the J gene TRBJ2-3; 8 bases are shared with TRBD2. Germline trimming cut 5 bases from V and 6 bases from J; bases unmatched to any gene: 10. CDR1 DFQATT and CDR2 SNEGSKA come from the germline V gene (reference sequence). The CDR3 has 14 amino acids. The CDR3 DNA sequence: TGCAGTGCTGGGGTAGCGGGGCTCGGGGATACGCAGTATTTT. Translating gives CSAGVAGLGDTQYF.

In this sample, this clonotype turned up a few times. This chain joins TRBV12-3 or TRBV12-4 and TRBJ2-2, with 9 bases that match TRBD1. The J segment lost 5 bases and the V segment lost 2 bases, leaving 3 bases of the junction unmatched. The CDR3 sequence is 15 residues long. The CDR3 spells CASSLRGQGTGELFF. The CDR3 bases are TGTGCCAGCAGTTTAAGGGGACAGGGAACCGGGGAGCTGTTTTTT.

The chain employs TRBV7-9 and TRBJ1-6; 7 bases match TRBD1. CDR1 and CDR2 (germline): SEHNR, FQNEAQ (reference sequence). J was trimmed by 5 bases and V by 6 bases; bases with no gene match: 4. The CDR3 loop spans 14 amino acids. CDR3 region: CASSFGQDNSPLHF. The CDR3 DNA sequence: TGTGCCAGCAGTTTCGGACAGGATAATTCACCCCTCCACTTT.

To note about this clonotype: One end of the junction fails to match germline, which may point to a read error. The chain is built from TRBV24-1 and TRBJ2-5, with D maybe TRBD2 (5 bases). Germline assignment: CDR1 KGHDR and CDR2 SFDVKD. The length of the CDR3 is 16 residues. CDR3 sequence reads: CATNDPSERTGETQYF. The CDR3 nucleotides are TGTGCCACCAATGATCCTTCAGAGCGGACGGGGGAGACCCAGTACTTC.

The J gene is TRBJ1-2, the V gene TRBV9; weak D call: TRBD1 (6 bases). Per germline, CDR1 SGDLS and CDR2 YYNGEE. Trimming took 4 bases from V and 4 from J, leaving 14 bases between them. The CDR3 is 14 residues long. CDR3 DNA: TGTGCCAGCAGCCATGACAGGATTCCCTATGGCTACACCTTC. It encodes CASSHDRIPYGYTF.

The V and J genes are TRBV15 and TRBJ2-7, with 8 bases matching TRBD1. The CDR3 totals 14 residues. With V trimmed by 3 bases and J by 12 bases, 13 bases remained unmatched. CDR1 and CDR2 from the germline V gene are LNHNV and YYDKDF (reference sequence). CDR3 region: CATSRGQEEETRYF. The DNA for the CDR3 is TGTGCCACCAGCAGGGGACAGGAAGAAGAGACCCGGTACTTC.

In this sample, this clonotype turned up a few times. V and J are TRBV7-2 and TRBJ2-5; 12 nucleotides agree with TRBD2. The CDR3 sequence is 15 residues long. Trimming at V came to 2 bases and at J to 5 bases, leaving 3 bases not matched to a gene. The V gene's germline CDR1 is SGHTA and CDR2 FQGNSA. DNA for the CDR3: TGTGCCAGCAGCTTACTAGCGGGGGGGCATGAGACCCAGTACTTC. Encoded protein: CASSLLAGGHETQYF.

A word on this clonotype: One end of the junction does not line up with germline, which may come from a read error. The chain carries TRBV4-2 and TRBJ2-3, with 9 nucleotides matching TRBD2. The germline V gene has CDR1 LGHNA and CDR2 YNFKEQ. CDR3 length: 16 residues. For the CDR3, the DNA is TGCGCCAGCAGCCGAGATTTACTAGCGGGCACAGATGCGCAGTATTTT. Amino acid sequence: CASSRDLLAGTDAQYF.